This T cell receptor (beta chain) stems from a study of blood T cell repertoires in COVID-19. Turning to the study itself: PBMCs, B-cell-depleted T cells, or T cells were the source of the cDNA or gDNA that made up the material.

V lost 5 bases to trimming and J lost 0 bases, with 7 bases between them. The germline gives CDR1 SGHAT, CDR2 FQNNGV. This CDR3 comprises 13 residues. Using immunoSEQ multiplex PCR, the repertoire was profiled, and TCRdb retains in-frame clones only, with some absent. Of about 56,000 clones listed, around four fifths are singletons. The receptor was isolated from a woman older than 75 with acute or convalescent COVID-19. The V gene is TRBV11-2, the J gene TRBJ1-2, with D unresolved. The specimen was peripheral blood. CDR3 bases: TGTGCCAGCAGCCTAACAGCTAACTATGGCTACACCTTC. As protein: CASSLTANYGYTF.